This record looks at one T cell receptor (beta chain) sequence and its context. No antigen is known for it. Looked up from germline, CDR1 is SEHNR and CDR2 is FQNEAQ (reference sequence). Germline trimming cut 0 bases from V and 4 bases from J; bases unmatched to any gene: 5. The CDR3 length is 16 residues. The entry originates in a study of T cell responses to AZD1222 COVID-19 vaccine. The method was immunoSEQ multiplex PCR; TCRdb's version includes in-frame clones alone and lacks a portion of them. The ten most abundant clones cover over 2% of a sample with around 140,000 clones. Overall study findings and caveats: It should be noted that donors were predominantly white British and more often female, and clonal diversity was possibly underestimated.

The material sequenced was peripheral blood. This chain links TRBV7-9 with TRBJ2-7; the match to TRBD1 covers 11 bases. The TCR comes from an adult in good health. CDR3 residues: CASSLASGQGAYEQYF. The CDR3 DNA is TGTGCCAGCAGCTTAGCTTCCGGACAGGGGGCTTACGAGCAGTACTTC.